This T cell receptor beta chain originates from a study of T-cell reconstitution after alpha-beta-depleted transplantation in children. Findings and limits, study-wide: Surviving recipient T cells and thymic progenitors underlay high day-60 TCRbeta diversity in some patients. From newly produced T cells came most of the T-cell counts and diversity one year after transplant. Expanded graft clones, several hundred of them, were reportedly the source of alpha-beta T cells about two months after transplant.

Notes on this clonotype: The antigen remains undetermined.

CDR1 is MGHRA and CDR2 is YSYEKL in the germline V gene. V gave up 10 bases and J gave up 1 base, with 10 bases separating them. The CDR3 has 13 residues. TCRbeta library preparation incorporated unique molecular identifiers. MiXCR, run by TCRdb on the PCR reads, gives a single entry per CDR3 protein. The data contain 400,000 to 450,000 distinct CDR3 sequences, 43% of them seen just once; the ten biggest clones take up around 29%. This receptor was identified in a girl between 2 and 10 years old with aplastic anemia, due to receive a stem cell transplant. The specimen comprised PBMCs, sampled before TCRalphabeta/CD19-depleted stem cell transplant. V is TRBV4-1 and J is TRBJ2-2; D is unresolved. Here the CDR3 DNA reads TGCGCCACCGCCCGTTTGAACACCGGGGAGCTGTTTTTT. Its protein product is CATARLNTGELFF.